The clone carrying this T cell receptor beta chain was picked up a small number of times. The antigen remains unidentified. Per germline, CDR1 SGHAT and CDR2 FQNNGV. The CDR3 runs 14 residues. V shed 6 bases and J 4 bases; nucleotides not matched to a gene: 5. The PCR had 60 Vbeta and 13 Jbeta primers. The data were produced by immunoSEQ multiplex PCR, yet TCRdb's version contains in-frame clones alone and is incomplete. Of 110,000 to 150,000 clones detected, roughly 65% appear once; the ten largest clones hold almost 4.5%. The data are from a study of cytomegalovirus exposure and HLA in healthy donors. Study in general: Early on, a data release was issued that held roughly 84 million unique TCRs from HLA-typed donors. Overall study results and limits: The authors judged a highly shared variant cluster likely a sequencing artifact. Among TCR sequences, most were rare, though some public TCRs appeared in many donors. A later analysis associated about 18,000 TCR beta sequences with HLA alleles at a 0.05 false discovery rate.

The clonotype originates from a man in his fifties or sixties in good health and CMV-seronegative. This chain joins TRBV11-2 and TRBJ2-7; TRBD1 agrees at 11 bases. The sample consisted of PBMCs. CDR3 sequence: CASRRTGGAYEQYF. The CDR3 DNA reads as TGTGCCAGCAGACGGACAGGGGGCGCGTACGAGCAGTACTTC.